This T cell receptor beta chain was documented in a study of blood T cells in healthy people across ages. After removal of 3 bases from V and 2 bases from J, the junction contained 15 bases not matched to a gene. Germline V gives CDR1 LGHNA, CDR2 YSLEER. The CDR3 contains 19 residues. The use of a sample-barcoded 5' primer and a J-beta primer mix characterized a second PCR of about 7 to 12 cycles. The template-switch adaptor, which had 12 random nucleotides, put a tag on each cDNA molecule. One entry per CDR3 protein results from TCRdb running MiXCR on the 5' RACE reads. The sample contains some 1.1 million distinct CDR3 sequences, more than 30% of which appear only once. At least 5.5 micrograms of total RNA were extracted per sample.

The V and J genes are TRBV4-3 and TRBJ2-3, with TRBD2 matching over 9 bases. This TCR was sampled from a man between 18 and 29 years old in good health. Sequencing was done on a sample of blood. The CDR3: CASSQDPFRLAGYTDTQYF. DNA for the CDR3: TGCGCCAGCAGCCAGGACCCTTTTAGGCTAGCGGGGTACACAGATACGCAGTATTTT.